One T cell receptor (beta chain) is described in this entry. The antigen is unknown. The data derive from a study of identifying expanded T cells in peripheral blood. Points from the study as a whole: Across healthy donors, higher total template counts meant significantly greater approximately two-week count variance. Technical replicates showed roughly 1.2 changed clones; two weeks around 15; four weeks 19.

The data were produced by immunoSEQ multiplex PCR, yet TCRdb's version contains in-frame clones alone and is incomplete. The sample shows 60,000 to 80,000 clones, about nine tenths of them seen only once. This CDR3 region has 16 residues. Germline V gene sequence: CDR1 LNHDA, CDR2 SQIVND (reference sequence). V trimming: 4 bases; J trimming: 7 bases; junction bases outside the gene matches: 10. Healthy donors had no documented immune events, such as infections, while sampled. Source material: blood. The TCR originated in a person between 18 and 70 years old in good health. The chain carries TRBV19 and TRBJ1-2; TRBD1 agrees at 12 bases. CDR3 in DNA: TGTGCCAGTAGTAGGGGGGACAGGGGGCCACCCACTGGCTACACCTTC. Residues: CASSRGDRGPPTGYTF. Combining the CDR3 with reference TRBV19 and TRBJ1-2 gives the whole variable domain DGGITQSPKYLFRKEGQNVTLSCEQNLNHDAMYWYRQDPGQGLRLIYYSQIVNDFQKGDIAEGYSVSREKKESFPLTVTSAQKNPTAFYLCASSRGDRGPPTGYTFGSGTRLTVV.